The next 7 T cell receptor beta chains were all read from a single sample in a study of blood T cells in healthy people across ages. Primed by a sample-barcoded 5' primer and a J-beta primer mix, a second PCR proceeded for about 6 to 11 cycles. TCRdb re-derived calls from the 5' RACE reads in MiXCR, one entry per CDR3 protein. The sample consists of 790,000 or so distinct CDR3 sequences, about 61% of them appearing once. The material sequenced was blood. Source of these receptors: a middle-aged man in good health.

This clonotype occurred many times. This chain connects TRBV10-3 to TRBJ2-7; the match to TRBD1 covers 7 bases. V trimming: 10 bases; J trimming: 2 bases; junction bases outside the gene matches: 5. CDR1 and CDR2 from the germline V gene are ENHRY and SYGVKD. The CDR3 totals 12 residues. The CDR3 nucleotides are TGTGCCAGCCGGGACAGAACCTACGAGCAGTACTTC. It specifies CASRDRTYEQYF.

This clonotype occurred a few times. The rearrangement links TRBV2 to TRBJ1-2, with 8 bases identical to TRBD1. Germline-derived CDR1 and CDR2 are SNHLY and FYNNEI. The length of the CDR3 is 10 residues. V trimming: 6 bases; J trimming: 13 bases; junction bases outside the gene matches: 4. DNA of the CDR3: TGTGCCAGCAGGGGACAGGTCGGCACCTTC. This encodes CASRGQVGTF.

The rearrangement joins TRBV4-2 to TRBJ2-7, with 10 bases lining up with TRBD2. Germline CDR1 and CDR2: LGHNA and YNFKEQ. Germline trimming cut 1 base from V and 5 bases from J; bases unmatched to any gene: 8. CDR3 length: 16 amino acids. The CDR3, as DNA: TGTGCCAGCAGCCAAGGGGTGGGACTAGCGCTCCACGAGCAGTACTTC. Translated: CASSQGVGLALHEQYF.

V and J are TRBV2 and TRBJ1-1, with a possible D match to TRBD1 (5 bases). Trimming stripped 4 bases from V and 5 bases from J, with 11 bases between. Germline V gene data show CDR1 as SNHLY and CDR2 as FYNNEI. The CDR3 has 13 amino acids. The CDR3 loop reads CASSGLGGTEAFF. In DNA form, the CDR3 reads TGTGCCAGCAGTGGACTCGGGGGTACTGAAGCTTTCTTT.

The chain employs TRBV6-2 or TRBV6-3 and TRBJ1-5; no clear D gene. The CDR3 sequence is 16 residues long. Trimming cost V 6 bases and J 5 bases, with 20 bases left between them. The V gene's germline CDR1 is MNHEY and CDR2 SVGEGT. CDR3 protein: CASRATLPGSDQPQHF. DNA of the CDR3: TGTGCCAGCAGAGCTACTCTCCCCGGTTCGGATCAGCCCCAGCATTTT.

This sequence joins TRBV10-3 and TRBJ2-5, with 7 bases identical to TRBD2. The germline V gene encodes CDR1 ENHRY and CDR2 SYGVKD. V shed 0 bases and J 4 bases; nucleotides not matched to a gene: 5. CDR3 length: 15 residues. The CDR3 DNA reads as TGTGCCATCAGTGAGTCAGGGCAGCGGGGAGAGACCCAGTACTTC. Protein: CAISESGQRGETQYF.

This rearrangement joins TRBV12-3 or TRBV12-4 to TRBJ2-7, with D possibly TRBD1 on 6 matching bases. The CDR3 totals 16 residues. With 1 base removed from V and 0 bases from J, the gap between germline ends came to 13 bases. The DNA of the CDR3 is TGTGCCAGCAGTTTAGGCCAGGGGTGGCTCTCCTACGAGCAGTACTTC. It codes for CASSLGQGWLSYEQYF.